The 20 T cell receptor beta chains presented below share a single source sample, sequenced in a study of response to subunit inactivated influenza vaccine. Using its own MiXCR run on the RT-PCR reads, TCRdb lists one record per CDR3 protein. The repertoire holds under 800,000 distinct CDR3 sequences, with 11% to 15% as singletons. The specimen comprised PBMCs from blood, sampled roughly 15 days before vaccination. The source is a middle-aged man who received an inactivated influenza vaccine.

The chain joins TRBV7-3 to TRBJ2-1; D is unclear. There are 16 residues in the CDR3. Germline V gene data show CDR1 as SGHTA and CDR2 as FQGTGA. V lost 1 base and J 9 bases, leaving 19 bases between the germline ends. DNA of the CDR3: TGTGCCAGCAGCTTAAAGGGCTACTCCAATCGGGCTGAGCAGTTCTTC. This encodes CASSLKGYSNRAEQFF.

There are many counts of this clonotype. The chain carries TRBV7-9 and TRBJ2-4; unclear D gene. The germline V gene has CDR1 SEHNR and CDR2 FQNEAQ (reference sequence). The CDR3 is made up of 15 amino acids. Trimming removed 5 bases at V and 0 bases at J, with 11 bases between. The CDR3 sequence: CASSPPAVAKNIQYF. The CDR3 nucleotides are TGTGCCAGCAGCCCTCCGGCTGTAGCCAAAAACATTCAGTACTTC.

In its sample, this clonotype was seen a few times. The chain couples TRBV7-2 to TRBJ1-6, with D maybe TRBD1 (6 bases). Trimming took off 5 bases at V and 8 bases at J, with 16 bases between the two ends. Germline assignment: CDR1 SGHTA and CDR2 FQGNSA. The CDR3 is made up of 15 amino acids. DNA for the CDR3: TGTGCCAGCAGCGCCTCGCAGGGGCGGTATTCACCCCTCCACTTT. Translation gives CASSASQGRYSPLHF.

This clonotype was seen a handful of times. The V gene is TRBV20-1, the J gene TRBJ2-7, with 7 nucleotides matching TRBD1. This CDR3 comprises 11 residues. With 8 bases clipped from V and 6 bases from J, the junction kept 7 bases outside the gene matches. Germline CDR1 and CDR2: DFQATT and SNEGSKA (reference sequence). The CDR3 loop is CSPCTGVEQYF. CDR3 bases: TGCAGTCCCTGTACAGGGGTCGAGCAGTACTTC.

A single count supports this clonotype. V and J are TRBV10-3 and TRBJ2-5; 9 bases agree with TRBD2. This CDR3 region has 15 residues. V trimming: 3 bases; J trimming: 7 bases; junction bases outside the gene matches: 9. Germline CDR1 and CDR2: ENHRY and SYGVKD. CDR3 loop: CAISDKRGASGTQYF. The CDR3 nucleotides are TGTGCCATCAGTGACAAGCGGGGGGCCTCGGGGACCCAGTACTTC.

The sample holds a few counts of this clonotype. V gene TRBV2 combines with J gene TRBJ2-1; TRBD2 aligns across 13 bases. Unmatched junction bases numbered 9, after V lost 6 bases and J lost 10 bases. This CDR3 is 15 amino acids long. Germline V gene sequence: CDR1 SNHLY, CDR2 FYNNEI. CDR3 in amino acids: CASSPGTSGTGEQFF. CDR3 nucleotide sequence: TGTGCCAGCAGCCCCGGGACTAGCGGGACAGGGGAGCAGTTCTTC.

Written as DNA, the CDR3 is TGCAGTGCTAGGATTTTTACAGATACGCAGTATTTT. This gives the protein CSARIFTDTQYF. This rearrangement joins TRBV20-1 to TRBJ2-3; D uncertain. V was clipped by 3 bases and J by 3 bases, with 7 bases between them. CDR1 is DFQATT and CDR2 is SNEGSKA in the germline V gene (reference sequence). CDR3 length: 12 residues.

The chain links TRBV15 to TRBJ1-2; D gene uncertain. This CDR3 is 16 amino acids long. CDR1 is LNHNV, CDR2 YYDKDF, per germline (reference sequence). Trimming removed 0 bases from V and 6 bases from J, with 17 bases in between. CDR3 in amino acids: CATSRDPRTATDGYTF. CDR3 bases: TGTGCCACCAGCAGAGATCCCAGGACGGCCACCGATGGCTACACCTTC.

The chain joins TRBV4-1 to TRBJ2-5; TRBD1 or TRBD2 may be the D gene (6 bases each). CDR3 size: 16 residues. Germline lookup yields CDR1 MGHRA and CDR2 YSYEKL. The V and J ends lost 5 bases and 4 bases respectively, with 20 bases between them. CDR3 DNA: TGCGCCAGCAGCGCGGGACAACAGGTTGGAGTAGAGACCCAGTACTTC. It encodes CASSAGQQVGVETQYF.

This clonotype turned up a few times. The chain is built from TRBV7-6 and TRBJ1-5; perhaps TRBD1 as D (5 bases). Germline assignment: CDR1 SGHVS and CDR2 FNYEAQ. This CDR3 comprises 13 residues. V dropped 4 bases and J dropped 9 bases, with 13 bases sitting between them. CDR3 coding DNA: TGTGCCAGCAGCTCCGGGACTGCTTCGCCCCAGCATTTT. Amino acid sequence: CASSSGTASPQHF.

The chain recombines TRBV25-1 with TRBJ2-2; weak D call: TRBD1 (6 bases). The germline V gene has CDR1 MGHDK and CDR2 SYGVNS. The CDR3 is 23 residues long. V lost 5 bases and J lost 0, with 34 bases in between. CDR3 region: CASSLSPWYWAEHDRSNTGELFF. DNA for the CDR3: TGTGCCAGCAGTCTCTCCCCATGGTACTGGGCCGAACACGACAGGTCGAACACCGGGGAGCTGTTTTTT. Looking up the rest from reference TRBV25-1 and TRBJ2-2 gives the full variable domain: EADIYQTPRYLVIGTGKKITLECSQTMGHDKMYWYQQDPGMELHLIHYSYGVNSTEKGDLSSESTVSRIRTEHFPLTLESARPSHTSQYLCASSLSPWYWAEHDRSNTGELFFGEGSRLTVL.

The rearrangement uses TRBV15 and TRBJ2-3; 8 bases line up with TRBD2. V was pared by 5 bases and J by 0 bases, with 7 bases of the junction left unmatched. The CDR3 runs 16 residues. Germline CDR1 is LNHNV and CDR2 is YYDKDF (reference sequence). The CDR3 region is CATSFTGTRSTDTQYF. CDR3 sequence (DNA): TGTGCCACCAGCTTTACCGGGACTAGGAGCACAGATACGCAGTATTTT.

This chain links TRBV28 with TRBJ1-1; TRBD1 aligns across 10 bases. Germline-derived CDR1 and CDR2 are MDHEN and SYDVKM. CDR3 length: 15 amino acids. J gave up 4 bases and V 6 bases, and 8 bases lay outside the gene matches. Here the CDR3 DNA reads TGTGCCAGCAGCCGCGGGACAGGGGTTAGCACTGAAGCTTTCTTT. Protein sequence: CASSRGTGVSTEAFF.

The CDR3 here is CASSPGGAEQYF. CDR3 DNA: TGTGCCAGCAGTCCCGGTGGGGCAGAGCAGTACTTC. This rearrangement joins TRBV12-3 or TRBV12-4 to TRBJ2-7; a weak D match, TRBD1 (5 bases). The CDR3 is made up of 12 amino acids. The V end lost 5 bases, the J end lost 7 bases, and 12 bases lay between the germline ends.

This chain links TRBV5-1 with TRBJ1-1, with D uncertain. The CDR3 is made up of 14 amino acids. Trimming pared 1 base from V and 3 bases from J, leaving 10 bases between. Germline V gene data show CDR1 as SGHRS and CDR2 as YFSETQ. In nucleotides, the CDR3 is TGCGCCAGCAGCTTGAACAAAGGATACACTGAAGCTTTCTTT. Translation: CASSLNKGYTEAFF. Using reference TRBV5-1 and TRBJ1-1 for the parts outside the CDR3, the full variable domain is KAGVTQTPRYLIKTRGQQVTLSCSPISGHRSVSWYQQTPGQGLQFLFEYFSETQRNKGNFPGRFSGRQFSNSRSEMNVSTLELGDSALYLCASSLNKGYTEAFFGQGTRLTVV.

There are a few counts of this clonotype. V gene TRBV5-1 combines with J gene TRBJ1-4, with unresolved D. The V gene lost 2 bases and the J gene lost 5 bases, with 7 bases spanning the gap. Germline V CDR1 and CDR2: SGHRS, YFSETQ. This CDR3 has 13 residues. The CDR3 here is CASSLLENEKLFF. Here the CDR3 DNA reads TGCGCCAGCAGCTTACTAGAAAATGAAAAACTGTTTTTT.

The chain employs TRBV7-2 and TRBJ2-1; D may be TRBD1 or TRBD2 (7 bases each). The germline V and J ends were trimmed by 1 base and 4 bases, with 14 bases remaining between them. The CDR3 covers 16 residues. The germline V gene has CDR1 SGHTA and CDR2 FQGNSA. The CDR3 nucleotides read TGTGCCAGCAGCTTAGTCGGCCAGGGGGGGTACAATGAGCAGTTCTTC. It codes for CASSLVGQGGYNEQFF.

The rearrangement joins TRBV18 to TRBJ2-2; perhaps D is TRBD1 or TRBD2 (5 bases each). CDR1 is KGHSH and CDR2 is LQKENI in the germline V gene. Trimming left V 5 bases short and J 7 bases short, with 14 bases between. The CDR3 extends over 14 amino acids. CDR3 amino acids: CASSVQRGRGELFF. DNA for the CDR3: TGTGCCAGCTCAGTCCAGAGGGGCCGCGGGGAGCTGTTTTTT.

The DNA of the CDR3 is TGTGCCAGCAGTTACTGGTCTAGCGGGAGCACCTACAATGAGCAGTTCTTC. Protein: CASSYWSSGSTYNEQFF. The gene calls are TRBV6-5 and TRBJ2-1; 10 nucleotides match TRBD2. Germline V lookup: CDR1 MNHEY, CDR2 SVGAGI. The CDR3 consists of 17 residues. With V trimmed by 1 base and J by 2 bases, 5 bases remained unmatched.

This clonotype was counted ten times or more. At one of its ends the junction is not consistent with the germline gene, which may arise from a read error. V is TRBV9 and J is TRBJ2-7; a weak D match, TRBD1 (9 bases). The CDR3 extends over 13 amino acids. From germline, CDR1 is SGDLS and CDR2 YYNGEE. The CDR3 DNA is TGCGCCAGCAGCGGGGGACAGGGCTACGAGCAGTACTTC. Translated: CASSGGQGYEQYF.